This T cell receptor (beta chain) was captured by sequencing in a study of cytomegalovirus exposure and HLA in healthy donors. Overall study results and limits: A later analysis reported that several of the most significant clusters appeared to be linked to common viral pathogens, among them Epstein-Barr virus.

J was trimmed by 4 bases and V by 5 bases; bases with no gene match: 6. CDR1 is SGHVS and CDR2 is FQNEAQ in the germline V gene. CDR3 size: 15 residues. These donors counted as nominally healthy when sampled, but unrecorded immune exposures were likely. The PCR ran on 60 Vbeta and 13 Jbeta primers. In the original processing: Among the unique TCR beta chains that a later analysis counted, around 72 million in all, about 12 million were shared. Profiling relied on immunoSEQ multiplex PCR, and the TCRdb table lists in-frame clones only, not all of them. From that table come the V and J calls and clone size; the DNA was used to work out D and trimming. This table has fewer than 250,000 clones, under 85% appearing once. Comments on this clone: The antigen remains unidentified.

The chain employs TRBV7-8 and TRBJ1-3, with 9 positions matching TRBD1. The TCR comes from a woman aged 45 to 65 in good health and CMV-seropositive. What was sequenced was PBMCs. CDR3 in DNA: TGTGCCAGCAGCCGGACAGGGGTTTCGGGAAACACCATATATTTT. It translates to CASSRTGVSGNTIYF.